Below are 23 T cell receptor beta chains sequenced from a single sample in a study of blood T cells in healthy people across ages. A sample-barcoded 5' primer and a J-beta primer mix were used in a second PCR of about 6 to 11 cycles. A single record per CDR3 protein comes from TCRdb applying MiXCR to the 5' RACE reads. Among 650,000 to 700,000 distinct CDR3 sequences listed, 52% were seen once. Sequencing used blood. The origin of the receptors is a woman of 80 years or more in good health.

With respect to this clonotype: It may be a read error: a sequence one base away is much more abundant. V and J are TRBV29-1 and TRBJ2-5; no definite D call. The CDR3 consists of 12 residues. The V end was cut by 3 bases, the J end by 9 bases, with 14 bases between. Germline V gene sequence: CDR1 SQVTM, CDR2 ANQGSEA. The CDR3 spells CSVDESTVAQYF. CDR3 DNA sequence: TGCAGCGTTGACGAGTCTACGGTGGCCCAGTACTTC.

The chain is built from TRBV7-3 and TRBJ2-2; 8 bases fit TRBD2. The CDR3 is made up of 17 amino acids. Germline CDR1 is SGHTA and CDR2 is FQGTGA. V lost 5 bases to trimming and J lost 7 bases; unmatched junction nucleotides: 15. The CDR3 loop reads CASSVTGTRNFGGELFF. The CDR3 nucleotides read TGTGCCAGCAGCGTCACCGGGACTAGGAATTTTGGCGGGGAGCTGTTTTTT.

This rearrangement joins TRBV6-5 to TRBJ2-7, with TRBD1 as a possible D gene (5 bases). This CDR3 comprises 14 residues. CDR1 and CDR2 from the germline V gene are MNHEY and SVGAGI. The V gene lost 2 bases and the J gene lost 0 bases, with 8 bases spanning the gap. The CDR3 reads CASSYDRFSYEQYF. The CDR3 DNA reads as TGTGCCAGCAGTTACGACAGATTCTCCTACGAGCAGTACTTC.

This clonotype occurred many times. The chain joins TRBV3-1 to TRBJ2-2; tentative D call: TRBD1 (6 bases). Germline V gene data show CDR1 as LGHDT and CDR2 as YNNKEL (reference sequence). The CDR3 runs to 17 residues. V was trimmed by 7 bases and J by 6 bases, leaving 24 bases between them. The CDR3 sequence is CASTARDTHLRAGELFF. The CDR3 DNA reads as TGTGCCAGCACCGCCCGGGACACTCACTTGAGGGCCGGGGAGCTGTTTTTT.

This clonotype was counted at least ten times. J is TRBJ2-5 and V is TRBV11-2, with 8 bases identical to TRBD1. This CDR3 contains 15 residues. The V and J ends lost 5 bases and 8 bases, in that order; junction bases with no gene match: 13. CDR1 and CDR2 (germline): SGHAT, FQNNGV. The CDR3 DNA sequence: TGTGCCAGCAGCCGAAGCACAGGGGGTAGTGTTACCCAGTACTTC. It is translated as CASSRSTGGSVTQYF.

The rearrangement links TRBV20-1 to TRBJ2-7; no reliable D call. The V gene lost 8 bases and the J gene lost 0 bases, with 8 bases spanning the gap. From germline, CDR1 is DFQATT and CDR2 SNEGSKA (reference sequence). The CDR3 runs 11 residues. DNA of the CDR3: TGCAGTCTTCAGAGCTCCTACGAGCAGTACTTC. This translates into CSLQSSYEQYF.

This clonotype came up many times. This CDR3 is CSARGGLSYEQYF. In DNA, the CDR3 is TGCAGTGCTAGGGGGGGACTATCCTACGAGCAGTACTTC. This chain joins TRBV20-1 and TRBJ2-7; 7 bases map to TRBD2. J gave up 1 base and V 3 bases, and 3 bases lay outside the gene matches. Germline CDR1 and CDR2: DFQATT and SNEGSKA (reference sequence). The CDR3 is made up of 13 amino acids.

The count of this clonotype is one. The rearrangement uses TRBV11-2 and TRBJ1-1; D gene ambiguous. The V gene's germline CDR1 is SGHAT and CDR2 FQNNGV. This CDR3 is built from 11 residues. V lost 5 bases and J 7 bases, leaving 8 bases between the germline ends. The CDR3 nucleotides are TGTGCCAGCAGCACACTCAGTGAAGCTTTCTTT. This translates into CASSTLSEAFF.

This chain connects TRBV6-2 or TRBV6-3 to TRBJ2-1, with D uncertain. The CDR3 loop spans 15 amino acids. The V end was cut by 6 bases, the J end by 5 bases, with 17 bases between. CDR1 is MNHEY, CDR2 SVGEGT, per germline. The CDR3 spells CASRDFTLGHNEQFF. Here the CDR3 DNA reads TGTGCCAGCAGGGATTTCACTCTGGGCCACAATGAGCAGTTCTTC.

This clonotype has ten or more counts. The J gene is TRBJ2-3, the V gene TRBV6-6; D might be TRBD1 or TRBD2, each matching 6 bases. The length of the CDR3 is 17 residues. Between the trimmed V and J ends, which lost 3 bases and 0 bases, there was a span of 16 bases. Germline V gives CDR1 MNHNY, CDR2 SVGAGI (reference sequence). The CDR3 sequence: CASSYWGALASTDTQYF. CDR3 DNA: TGTGCCAGCAGTTATTGGGGGGCCCTGGCTAGCACAGATACGCAGTATTTT.

The genes are TRBV29-1 and TRBJ2-1; D gene unclear. The CDR3 is made up of 13 amino acids. CDR1 and CDR2 from the germline V gene are SQVTM and ANQGSEA. V lost 4 bases and J lost 5, with 12 bases in between. This chain's CDR3 is CSVVGQTNNEQFF. The CDR3 nucleotides read TGCAGCGTTGTAGGCCAGACGAACAATGAGCAGTTCTTC.

The CDR3 protein is CSVVERGDYEQYF. The DNA for the CDR3 is TGCAGCGTTGTGGAGCGGGGGGACTACGAGCAGTACTTC. The chain uses TRBV29-1 and TRBJ2-7; the match to TRBD2 covers 9 bases. Losses at the gene ends were 4 bases for V and 3 bases for J; bases not matched to a gene: 4. The CDR3 sequence is 13 residues long. From germline, CDR1 is SQVTM and CDR2 ANQGSEA.

This chain connects TRBV19 to TRBJ2-1; 7 bases fit TRBD2. The germline V gene has CDR1 LNHDA and CDR2 SQIVND (reference sequence). CDR3 length: 14 residues. V dropped 6 bases and J dropped 2; count of bases not matched to a gene: 4. DNA for the CDR3: TGTGCCAGTAGAACGACTAGCCCCTACAATGAGCAGTTCTTC. This translates into CASRTTSPYNEQFF.

This clonotype was counted ten times or more. The V gene is TRBV5-1, the J gene TRBJ2-5; TRBD1 aligns across 8 bases. The CDR3 totals 13 residues. The germline CDR1 and CDR2 sequences are SGHRS and YFSETQ. The V and J ends lost 4 bases and 4 bases, in that order; junction bases with no gene match: 3. The CDR3 DNA follows: TGCGCCAGCAGCCCTGGGACAGGAGAGACCCAGTACTTC. This codes for CASSPGTGETQYF.

The chain joins TRBV5-5 to TRBJ1-4; D remains ambiguous. Per germline, CDR1 SGHKS and CDR2 YYEKEE (reference sequence). The CDR3 loop spans 15 amino acids. V was clipped by 4 bases and J by 10 bases, with 20 bases between them. The chain's CDR3 is CASSPAGPARVKLFF. CDR3 nucleotide sequence: TGTGCCAGCAGCCCCGCCGGGCCGGCGCGGGTAAAACTGTTTTTT.

Only a few counts were recorded for this clonotype. It may be a read error: a sequence one base away is much more abundant. The rearrangement joins TRBV12-3 or TRBV12-4 to TRBJ2-7, with D possibly matching TRBD2 (7 bases). The CDR3 has 14 amino acids. Trimming cost V 5 bases and J 2 bases, with 13 bases left between them. In DNA form, the CDR3 reads TGTGCCAGCAGTGTCGGGGGGCCCACCTACGAGCAGTACTTC. This codes for CASSVGGPTYEQYF.

This clonotype has at least ten counts. The rearrangement uses TRBV20-1 and TRBJ2-1, with 16 bases lining up with TRBD2. The CDR3 spans 20 residues. With 5 bases clipped from V and 1 base from J, the junction kept 14 bases outside the gene matches. Germline values: CDR1 DFQATT, CDR2 SNEGSKA (reference sequence). In DNA form, the CDR3 reads TGCAGTGCTCTCTCCGGGACTAGCGGGGGGGCTCGGAGGTCCTACAATGAGCAGTTCTTC. Protein product: CSALSGTSGGARRSYNEQFF.

In this sample, this clonotype turned up once. The chain is built from TRBV10-3 and TRBJ2-7, with D tentatively TRBD1 or TRBD2 (5 bases each). V lost 4 bases and J lost 2, with 12 bases in between. The germline V gene encodes CDR1 ENHRY and CDR2 SYGVKD. The CDR3 is 14 amino acids. CDR3 in amino acids: CAISGRDGAYEQYF. The CDR3 region has the DNA TGTGCCATCAGTGGCCGGGACGGAGCCTACGAGCAGTACTTC.

The table lists this clonotype with many counts. J is TRBJ2-4 and V is TRBV3-1, with unresolved D. The germline V and J ends were trimmed by 1 base and 4 bases, with 11 bases remaining between them. Germline lookup yields CDR1 LGHDT and CDR2 YNNKEL (reference sequence). The CDR3 runs to 15 residues. DNA of the CDR3: TGTGCCAGCAGCCAAGTGGTGGGCCTTAAAAACATTCAGTACTTC. Protein product: CASSQVVGLKNIQYF.

This clonotype has a single count. J is TRBJ2-3 and V is TRBV12-5; TRBD1 or TRBD2 may be the D gene (5 bases each). The V end was cut by 5 bases, the J end by 2 bases, with 11 bases between. CDR3 length: 14 residues. Germline V CDR1 and CDR2: LGHNT, FRNRAP. In DNA, the CDR3 is TGTGCTAGTGGTGGGAGACAGCTCACAGATACGCAGTATTTT. Translating gives CASGGRQLTDTQYF.

This chain connects TRBV11-2 to TRBJ2-3, with TRBD2 identical over 10 bases. V lost 3 bases to trimming and J lost 5 bases; unmatched junction nucleotides: 5. CDR3 length equals 15 residues. Germline lookup yields CDR1 SGHAT and CDR2 FQNNGV. The CDR3 loop reads CASSFLAGVGDTQYF. Here the CDR3 DNA reads TGTGCCAGCAGCTTTCTAGCGGGAGTGGGAGATACGCAGTATTTT.

About this clonotype: A much more abundant neighbour one base away suggests this may be a read error. The rearrangement uses TRBV12-3 or TRBV12-4 and TRBJ2-1; tentative D call: TRBD2 (6 bases). V dropped 7 bases and J dropped 5 bases, with 24 bases sitting between them. The CDR3 sequence is 17 residues long. This CDR3 reads CASTLGGGSETHNEQFF. As DNA, the CDR3 is TGTGCCAGCACCTTGGGGGGAGGCAGCGAAACCCACAATGAGCAGTTCTTC.

This rearrangement joins TRBV7-2 to TRBJ1-2; unclear D gene. The CDR3 loop spans 14 amino acids. Looked up from germline, CDR1 is SGHTA and CDR2 is FQGNSA. Trimming took 3 bases from V and 9 from J, leaving 17 bases between them. The CDR3 sequence: CASSFAGGPESYTF. CDR3 DNA: TGTGCCAGCAGCTTTGCGGGAGGGCCTGAAAGCTACACCTTC.